This T cell receptor (beta chain) originates from a study of regulatory T cells in long-lasting Graves disease. General study points: Newly diagnosed patients shared 966 public clonotypes; persistent patients shared around 2,500. Persistent-disease Graves' patients showed less TCR diversity than new cases.

Time point meaning: persistent/refractory GD, antithyroid drugs over 5 years with positive TRAb. PBMC-derived RNA was used for the TCR library. Into tubes containing EDTA, 8 to 9 milliliters of peripheral blood were drawn. TCR beta libraries were built with iRepertoire HTBI primers and Arm-PCR of CDR3 regions. TCRdb re-called the multiplex PCR reads through MiXCR, storing one row per CDR3 protein. Among hundreds of thousands of distinct CDR3 sequences listed, roughly 20% were seen once. With regard to this clonotype: The target antigen is unknown. The junction shows a germline mismatch at one end, possibly a read error.

This TCR was recovered from a female donor with Graves disease. The sample consisted of peripheral blood mononuclear cells (PBMCs), taken when the disease was refractory, from a patient treated with antithyroid drugs.

The CDR3 DNA is TGTGCCAGCAGTGAAAACAGGGGGCAGGGTACTGGAGCTTTCTTT. Its translation: CASSENRGQGTGAFF. The chain couples TRBV6-1 to TRBJ1-1; TRBD1 matches at 9 bases. Per the germline V gene, CDR1 is MNHNS and CDR2 is SASEGT. The CDR3 runs to 15 residues.